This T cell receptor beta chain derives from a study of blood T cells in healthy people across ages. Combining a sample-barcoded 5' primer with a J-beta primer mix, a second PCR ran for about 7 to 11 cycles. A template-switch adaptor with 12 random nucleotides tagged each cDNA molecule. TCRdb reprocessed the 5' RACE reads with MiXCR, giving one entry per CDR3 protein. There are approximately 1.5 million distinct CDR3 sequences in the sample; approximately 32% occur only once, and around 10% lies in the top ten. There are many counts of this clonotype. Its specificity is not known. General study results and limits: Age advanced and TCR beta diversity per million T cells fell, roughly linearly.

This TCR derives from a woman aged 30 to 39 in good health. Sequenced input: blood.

The CDR3 DNA reads as TGTGCCAGCAGTTTAGAGAGACAGGGTCCGCAGTATTTT. This sequence encodes CASSLERQGPQYF. The rearrangement links TRBV12-3 or TRBV12-4 to TRBJ2-3; 7 bases line up with TRBD1. V was pared by 1 base and J by 10 bases, with 5 bases of the junction left unmatched. This CDR3 region has 13 residues.